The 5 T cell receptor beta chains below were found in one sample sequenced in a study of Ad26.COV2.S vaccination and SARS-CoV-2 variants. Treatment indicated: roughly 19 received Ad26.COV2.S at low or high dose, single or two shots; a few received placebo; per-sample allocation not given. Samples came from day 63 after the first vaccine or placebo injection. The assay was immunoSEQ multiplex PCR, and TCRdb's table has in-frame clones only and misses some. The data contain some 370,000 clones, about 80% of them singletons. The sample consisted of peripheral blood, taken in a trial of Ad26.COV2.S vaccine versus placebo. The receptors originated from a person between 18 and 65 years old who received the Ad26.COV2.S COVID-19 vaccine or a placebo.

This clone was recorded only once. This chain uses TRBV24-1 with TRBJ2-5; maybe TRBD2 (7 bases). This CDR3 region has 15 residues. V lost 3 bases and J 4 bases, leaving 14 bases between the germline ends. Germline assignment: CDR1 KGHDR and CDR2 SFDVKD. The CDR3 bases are TGTGCCACCAGTGATGGGAGGGGGGGCCGAGAGACCCAGTACTTC. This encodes CATSDGRGGRETQYF.

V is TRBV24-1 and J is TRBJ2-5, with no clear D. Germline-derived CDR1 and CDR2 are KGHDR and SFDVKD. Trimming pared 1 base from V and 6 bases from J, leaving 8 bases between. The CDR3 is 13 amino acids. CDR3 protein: CATSDFNDQTQYF. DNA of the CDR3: TGTGCCACCAGTGATTTTAACGACCAGACCCAGTACTTC.

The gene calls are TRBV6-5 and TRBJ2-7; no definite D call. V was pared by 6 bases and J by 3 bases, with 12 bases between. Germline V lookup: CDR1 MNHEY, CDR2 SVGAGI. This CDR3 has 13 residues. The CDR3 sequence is CASRSDTLYEQYF. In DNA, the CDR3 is TGTGCCAGCAGATCCGACACCCTCTACGAGCAGTACTTC.

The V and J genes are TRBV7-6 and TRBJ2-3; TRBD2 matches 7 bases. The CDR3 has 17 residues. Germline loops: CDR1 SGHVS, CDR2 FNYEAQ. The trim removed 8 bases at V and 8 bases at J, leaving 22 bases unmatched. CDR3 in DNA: TGTGCCAGCGCAAGATCGGGGGGAGGGGCCTTAGGTGGTACGCAGTATTTT. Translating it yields CASARSGGGALGGTQYF.

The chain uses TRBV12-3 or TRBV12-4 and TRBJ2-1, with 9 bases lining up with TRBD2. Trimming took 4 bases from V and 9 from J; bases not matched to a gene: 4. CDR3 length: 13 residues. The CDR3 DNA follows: TGTGCCAGCAGTTCCCAGACTAGCGGTGAGCAGTTCTTC. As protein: CASSSQTSGEQFF.